These 3 T cell receptor beta chains were sequenced from one sample in a study of OX40 agonist ivuxolimab in advanced cancers. TCRdb's copy holds only in-frame clones and misses some; the assay was immunoSEQ multiplex PCR. This table holds approximately 74,000 clones, 75% to 95% found once. The sample consisted of CD4+ or CD8+ T cells sorted from blood, taken in a trial of the OX40 agonist ivuxolimab. Receptor source: an adult with an advanced solid tumor such as melanoma, head and neck, liver or kidney cancer.

Details on this clone: Its ends do not fully match the called genes, so a read error is possible. This chain uses TRBV4-2 with TRBJ2-6; the match to TRBD1 covers 11 bases. Germline CDR1 is LGHNA and CDR2 is YNFKEQ. The CDR3 covers 19 residues. CDR3 protein: CASSQGTGQGAAGADVLTF. As DNA, the CDR3 is TGTGCCAGCAGCCAAGGAACAGGACAGGGGGCCGCTGGGGCCGACGTCCTGACTTTC.

The V and J genes are TRBV27 and TRBJ2-7, with D possibly TRBD2 on 6 matching bases. Trimming pared 5 bases from V and 3 bases from J, leaving 17 bases between. From germline, CDR1 is MNHEY and CDR2 SMNVEV (reference sequence). The CDR3 is 15 residues long. The CDR3 protein is CASSRWRERSYEQYF. In nucleotides, the CDR3 is TGTGCCAGCAGTCGCTGGAGGGAGCGGAGCTACGAGCAGTACTTC.

CDR3: CASSLSGNTGELFF. The CDR3 nucleotides read TGTGCCAGCAGCTTGTCCGGGAACACCGGGGAGCTGTTTTTT. The rearrangement links TRBV5-6 to TRBJ2-2; unclear D gene. The CDR3 is made up of 14 amino acids. Germline assignment: CDR1 SGHDT and CDR2 YYEEEE. V was cut by 1 base and J by 1 base, with 5 bases left in between. The whole variable domain, remainder taken from reference TRBV5-6 and TRBJ2-2, is DAGVTQSPTHLIKTRGQQVTLRCSPKSGHDTVSWYQQALGQGPQFIFQYYEEEERQRGNFPDRFSGHQFPNYSSELNVNALLLGDSALYLCASSLSGNTGELFFGEGSRLTVL.